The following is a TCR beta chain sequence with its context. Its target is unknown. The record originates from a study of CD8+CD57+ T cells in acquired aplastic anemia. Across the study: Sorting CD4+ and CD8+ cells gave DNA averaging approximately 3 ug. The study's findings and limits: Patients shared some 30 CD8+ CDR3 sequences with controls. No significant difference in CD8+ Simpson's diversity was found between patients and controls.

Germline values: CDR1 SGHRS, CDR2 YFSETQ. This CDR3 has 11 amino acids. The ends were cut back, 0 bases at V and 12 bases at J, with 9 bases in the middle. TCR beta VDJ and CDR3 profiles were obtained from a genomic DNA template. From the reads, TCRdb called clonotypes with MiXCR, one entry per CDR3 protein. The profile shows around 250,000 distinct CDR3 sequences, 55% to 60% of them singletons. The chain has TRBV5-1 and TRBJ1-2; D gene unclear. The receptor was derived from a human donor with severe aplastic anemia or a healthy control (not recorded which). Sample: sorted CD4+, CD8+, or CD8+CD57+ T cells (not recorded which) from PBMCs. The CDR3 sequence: CASSLGEGNTF. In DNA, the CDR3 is TGCGCCAGCAGCTTGGGAGAGGGTAACACCTTC.